A single sample gave rise to the 7 T cell receptor beta chains below, sequenced in a study of cytomegalovirus exposure and HLA in healthy donors. The study ran its PCR with 60 Vbeta and 13 Jbeta primers. Clones were sequenced by immunoSEQ multiplex PCR, and TCRdb holds only the in-frame ones, with some missing. The sample shows fewer than 100,000 clones, 60% to 80% of them seen only once. Sample: PBMCs. Receptors originate from a female donor in good health and CMV-seronegative.

This clone was seen more than once but under ten times. The rearrangement joins TRBV11-3 to TRBJ2-7; 7 bases fit TRBD1. This CDR3 is 15 amino acids long. V was clipped by 2 bases and J by 3 bases; unmatched bases: 7. CDR1 is SGHNT and CDR2 is YENEEA in the germline V gene. CDR3 bases: TGTGCCAGCAGCTTACCCGACAGGGTGGGCTACGAGCAGTACTTC. Translating it yields CASSLPDRVGYEQYF. The full variable domain, with the rest looked up from reference TRBV11-3 and TRBJ2-7, is EAGVVQSPRYKIIEKKQPVAFWCNPISGHNTLYWYLQNLGQGPELLIRYENEEAVDDSQLPKDRFSAERLKGVDSTLKIQPAELGDSAVYLCASSLPDRVGYEQYFGPGTRLTVT.

The chain has TRBV6-5 and TRBJ1-3; perhaps TRBD1 as D (6 bases). The V and J ends lost 0 bases and 6 bases respectively, with 15 bases between them. Germline CDR1 reads MNHEY; CDR2 reads SVGAGI. CDR3 length: 16 residues. CDR3 amino acids: CASSYSKGTPENTIYF. The CDR3 bases are TGTGCCAGCAGTTACTCCAAGGGGACACCAGAAAACACCATATATTTT.

This clone appeared a few times. The rearrangement uses TRBV11-3 and TRBJ2-5; TRBD2 matches 9 bases. The J segment lost 4 bases and the V segment lost 5 bases, leaving 2 bases of the junction unmatched. Germline V gene lookup returns CDR1 SGHNT and CDR2 YENEEA. This CDR3 comprises 13 residues. As DNA, the CDR3 is TGTGCCAGCAGCCGGACTAGCGTAGAGACCCAGTACTTC. This translates into CASSRTSVETQYF.

J is TRBJ2-2 and V is TRBV11-3; the match to TRBD2 covers 11 bases. V shed 5 bases and J 4 bases; nucleotides not matched to a gene: 3. This CDR3 has 15 residues. The germline CDR1 and CDR2 sequences are SGHNT and YENEEA. The CDR3 sequence: CASSTSGGGTGELFF. The CDR3 DNA sequence: TGTGCCAGCAGCACTAGCGGGGGAGGCACCGGGGAGCTGTTTTTT.

The rearrangement joins TRBV5-6 to TRBJ1-3; D unclear. V was trimmed by 2 bases and J by 8 bases, leaving 11 bases between them. The CDR3 loop spans 13 amino acids. Looked up from germline, CDR1 is SGHDT and CDR2 is YYEEEE. CDR3 DNA: TGTGCCAGCAGCTTCTCCCTTGGGCACACCATATATTTT. This translates into CASSFSLGHTIYF.

This chain links TRBV10-1 with TRBJ2-7, with TRBD1 matching 8 bases. Germline trimming cut 8 bases from V and 5 bases from J; bases unmatched to any gene: 2. CDR1 and CDR2 from the germline V gene are WNHNN and SYGVQD (reference sequence). The CDR3 runs 11 residues. This CDR3 is CASGQGHEQYF. The CDR3 DNA reads TGCGCCAGCGGACAGGGCCACGAGCAGTACTTC.

To note about this clone: Other DNA sequences from this sample encode an identical CDR3 as well. V is TRBV11-2 and J is TRBJ2-7; 9 nucleotides line up with TRBD1. Germline lookup yields CDR1 SGHAT and CDR2 FQNNGV. Unmatched junction bases numbered 2, after V lost 3 bases and J lost 2 bases. This CDR3 region has 14 residues. The CDR3 DNA is TGTGCCAGCAGCTTTGGGACAGGGCCCTACGAGCAGTACTTC. Translating gives CASSFGTGPYEQYF.